The source of this T cell receptor (beta chain) is a study of CD8+ T cells in alopecia areata. Background on the study: The protocol delivered tofacitinib for 6 to 18 months, then withdrew it for 6 months. Treated patients were scored for severity by percent of scalp affected.

CDR1 is SQVTM, CDR2 ANQGSEA, per germline. The germline V and J ends were trimmed by 7 bases and 7 bases, with 15 bases remaining between them. The CDR3 is 12 residues long. Study results and limitations: Scalp specimens additionally yield sequences from normal skin's resident alphabeta T cells.

As for this clone: What it binds is unknown.

The treatment here: oral pan-JAK inhibitor, 5-10 mg twice daily. Following extraction, RNA underwent reverse transcription to cDNA, which served as the sequencing template. Assay used: immunoSEQ multiplex PCR; TCRdb lists only in-frame clones, some missing. The sample has 200,000 to 250,000 clones, approximately 72% seen once. This chain connects TRBV29-1 to TRBJ2-3, with D tentatively TRBD2 (6 bases). This receptor was identified in a human donor with alopecia areata. The source was CD4+ T cells sorted from blood, collected between weeks 43 and 45, from a patient treated with tofacitinib. The CDR3: CSGRDFGNTQYF. Written as DNA, the CDR3 is TGCAGCGGCCGGGACTTCGGGAATACGCAGTATTTT.